The rows below give T cell receptor beta chains drawn from one sample of a study of cytomegalovirus exposure and HLA in healthy donors. Generated by immunoSEQ multiplex PCR, the TCRdb table keeps only in-frame clones and is missing some. The data show some 150,000 clones, with more than 75% seen just once and 3.5% held by the top ten. The sequencing sample was made of PBMCs. These receptors all come from a human donor in good health. Both conserved end residues are part of each CDR3. The order of the fields is clone size, J gene, V gene, D gene, CDR3 protein, CDR3 DNA. D genes are given only for firm matches. Clone size is stated in some rows and not others, as once, few, many or a class when expanded.

>NA|TRBJ1-6|TRBV6-6|TRBD1
CASSGAGTGNSPLHF
TGTGCCAGCAGTGGGGCCGGGACAGGGAACTCACCCCTCCACTTT
>NA|TRBJ1-1|TRBV21-1|NA
CASSTSTGRSCEAFF
TGTGCCAGCAGCACCTCGACAGGGCGTTCGTGTGAAGCTTTCTTT
>NA|TRBJ2-1|TRBV19|TRBD2
CASAPREGLGLNEQFF
TGTGCCAGTGCGCCCCGGGAGGGCCTTGGCTTGAATGAGCAGTTCTTC
>few|TRBJ1-1|TRBV6-5|NA
CATSGGQKEAFF
TGTGCGACCTCGGGTGGCCAAAAGGAGGCTTTCTTT
>NA|TRBJ1-2|TRBV14|NA
CASSASFGSYGYTF
TGTGCCAGCAGCGCTTCATTCGGGAGCTATGGCTACACCTTC
>NA|TRBJ2-1|TRBV10-2|NA
CASTAQERNEQFF
TGCGCCAGCACGGCCCAAGAGAGGAATGAGCAGTTCTTC
>NA|TRBJ2-3|TRBV2|TRBD2
CASSGSGSWTDTQYF
TGTGCCAGCAGTGGCAGCGGGAGTTGGACAGATACGCAGTATTTT
>NA|TRBJ2-7|TRBV6-5|NA
CAAGRTFYEQYF
TGTGCCGCGGGCAGAACCTTCTACGAGCAGTACTTC
>NA|TRBJ1-2|TRBV6-1|TRBD1
CASSPRVGGIAGYTF
TGTGCCAGCAGTCCCCGGGTAGGGGGCATTGCTGGCTACACCTTC
>NA|TRBJ1-4|TRBV19|NA
CASSMSGYEKLFF
TGTGCCAGTAGTATGAGCGGTTATGAAAAACTGTTTTTT
>NA|TRBJ1-1|TRBV5-4|NA
CASTPQGNTEAFF
TGTGCCAGCACTCCGCAGGGGAACACTGAAGCTTTCTTT
>NA|TRBJ1-4|TRBV5-1|NA
CASSSLGVANEKLFF
TGCGCCAGCAGCTCGCTCGGGGTAGCTAATGAAAAACTGTTTTTT
>NA|TRBJ2-1|TRBV6-4|NA
CASSDSFPNNEQFF
TGTGCCAGCAGTGACTCCTTTCCTAACAATGAGCAGTTCTTC
>NA|TRBJ2-5|TRBV2|NA
CASSDEFGQETQYF
TGTGCCAGCAGTGACGAGTTCGGGCAAGAGACCCAGTACTTC
>few|TRBJ2-3|TRBV10-2|NA
CASSERETDTQYF
TGCGCCAGCAGTGAACGAGAGACAGATACGCAGTATTTT
>NA|TRBJ1-2|TRBV6-4|TRBD1
CASSDSGAGGNYGYTF
TGTGCCAGCAGTGACTCGGGAGCAGGGGGCAACTATGGCTACACCTTC
>NA|TRBJ2-1|TRBV21-1|NA
CASSKVTSGSPSYNEQFF
TGTGCCAGCAGCAAAGTAACTAGCGGGAGTCCATCCTACAATGAGCAGTTCTTC
>NA|TRBJ1-5|TRBV4-1|NA
CASSQDRLVAQPQHF
TGCGCCAGCAGCCAAGATAGGCTTGTAGCCCAGCCCCAGCATTTT
>NA|TRBJ1-5|TRBV30|NA
CAWSRGGLNQPQHF
TGTGCCTGGAGTCGGGGGGGACTGAATCAGCCCCAGCATTTT
>once|TRBJ2-7|TRBV11-2|NA
CASSLDGKSSYEQYF
TGTGCCAGCAGCTTAGACGGGAAGAGCTCCTACGAGCAGTACTTC
>NA|TRBJ1-3|TRBV30|NA
CAWLDRFLGGNTIYF
TGTGCCTGGCTCGACAGGTTTTTAGGAGGAAACACCATATATTTT
>once|TRBJ2-7|TRBV6-4|TRBD2
CASSDSGTSAYEQYF
TGTGCCAGCAGTGACTCCGGGACTAGCGCCTACGAGCAGTACTTC
>NA|TRBJ2-4|TRBV4-1|NA
CASSQARLGLAKNIQYF
TGCGCCAGCAGCCAAGCCCGACTGGGACTAGCCAAAAACATTCAGTACTTC
>NA|TRBJ1-3|TRBV10-3|NA
CAISELGITGRNTIYF
TGTGCCATCAGTGAGCTCGGCATCACCGGGAGAAACACCATATATTTT
>NA|TRBJ2-7|TRBV6-5|NA
CASSIQGTGRNEQYF
TGTGCCAGCAGTATTCAGGGTACTGGCAGGAACGAGCAGTACTTC
>once|TRBJ2-1|TRBV6-6|TRBD2
CASIPHSGRALNEQFF
TGTGCCAGCATCCCACACAGCGGGAGGGCCCTCAATGAGCAGTTCTTC
>NA|TRBJ1-6|TRBV5-1|TRBD1
CASSTGTGNSPLHF
TGCGCCAGCAGCACCGGGACAGGGAATTCACCCCTCCACTTT
>NA|TRBJ2-1|TRBV14|NA
CASSQSTSYNEQFF
TGTGCCAGCAGCCAGTCTACCTCCTACAATGAGCAGTTCTTC
>once|TRBJ2-1|TRBV14|NA
CASSQGTVNSYYNEQFF
TGTGCCAGCAGCCAAGGAACCGTCAACTCCTACTACAATGAGCAGTTCTTC
>NA|TRBJ1-5|TRBV28|TRBD1
CASISLWDRPNQPQHF
TGTGCCAGCATTTCCCTTTGGGACAGACCAAATCAGCCCCAGCATTTT
>NA|TRBJ2-5|TRBV7-2|TRBD2
CASSKTGLAGEETQYF
TGTGCCAGCAGCAAAACCGGACTAGCGGGCGAAGAGACCCAGTACTTC
>NA|TRBJ1-5|TRBV6-4|NA
CASSLPGDQPQHF
TGTGCCAGCAGTCTGCCAGGGGATCAGCCCCAGCATTTT
>few|TRBJ2-7|TRBV5-4|NA
CASSEKKTSIAYEQYF
TGTGCCAGCAGCGAAAAGAAGACTAGTATCGCCTACGAGCAGTACTTC
>NA|TRBJ2-3|TRBV5-6|TRBD2
CASSFRGTSGSPNTQYF
TGTGCCAGCAGCTTTAGGGGGACTAGCGGGAGTCCCAATACGCAGTATTTT
>NA|TRBJ2-1|TRBV27|NA
CASSLLSAAYNEQFF
TGTGCCAGCAGTTTACTCAGCGCAGCCTACAATGAGCAGTTCTTC
>once|TRBJ2-1|TRBV29-1|TRBD2
CSVEVGSGSQYNEQFF
TGCAGCGTTGAAGTGGGTAGCGGGAGCCAGTACAATGAGCAGTTCTTC
>NA|TRBJ2-3|TRBV10-3|TRBD2
CAIKETSGPHYTQYF
TGTGCCATCAAGGAGACTAGCGGGCCGCACTATACGCAGTATTTT
>NA|TRBJ2-1|TRBV9|NA
CASSVVLDTQAFF
TGTGCCAGCAGCGTAGTCTTGGACACCCAGGCGTTCTTC
>NA|TRBJ1-1|TRBV4-3|NA
CASSQGVTGTEAFF
TGCGCCAGCAGCCAAGGGGTGACGGGCACTGAAGCTTTCTTT
>NA|TRBJ1-2|TRBV25-1|TRBD1
CASKGQGDYGYTF
TGTGCCAGCAAGGGACAGGGAGACTATGGCTACACCTTC
>NA|TRBJ2-7|TRBV16|TRBD1
CASSQSVGTGGDEQYF
TGTGCCAGCAGCCAATCGGTAGGGACAGGGGGCGACGAGCAGTACTTC
>NA|TRBJ2-1|TRBV5-1|NA
CASSLEGLYNEQFF
TGCGCCAGCAGCTTGGAGGGGCTCTACAATGAGCAGTTCTTC
>NA|TRBJ1-2|TRBV5-4|TRBD1
CASKTGQGYGYTF
TGTGCCAGCAAGACGGGACAGGGCTATGGCTACACCTTC
>few|TRBJ2-1|TRBV25-1|TRBD2
CASTISSSGNGNEQFF
TGTGCCAGCACCATAAGCTCTAGCGGGAACGGCAATGAGCAGTTCTTC
>once|TRBJ1-5|TRBV19|NA
CASSAFFTVNQPQHF
TGTGCCAGTAGTGCCTTCTTTACAGTCAATCAGCCCCAGCATTTT
>NA|TRBJ2-3|TRBV7-7|NA
CASSLQYTDTQYF
TGTGCCAGCTCCCTACAGTACACAGATACGCAGTATTTT
>NA|TRBJ1-1|TRBV7-2|TRBD1
CASSFPGTGDTEAFF
TGTGCCAGCAGCTTCCCCGGGACAGGGGACACTGAAGCTTTCTTT
>NA|TRBJ2-7|TRBV6-5|TRBD1
CASSRGTYEQYF
TGTGCCAGCAGCAGGGGGACCTACGAGCAGTACTTC
>NA|TRBJ2-1|TRBV5-1|TRBD1
CASSPGQGASNEQFF
TGCGCCAGCAGCCCGGGACAGGGGGCTTCCAATGAGCAGTTCTTC
>NA|TRBJ2-7|TRBV6-1|TRBD1
CASSGRDRGKGGYEQYF
TGTGCCAGCAGTGGCCGGGACAGGGGGAAGGGCGGATACGAGCAGTACTTC
>NA|TRBJ2-5|TRBV6-5|NA
CASSYLGGETQYF
TGTGCCAGCAGTTACTTAGGAGGAGAGACCCAGTACTTC
>NA|TRBJ1-5|TRBV6-1|NA
CASSDVGGLSNQPQHF
TGTGCCAGCAGTGACGTCGGGGGGCTTAGCAATCAGCCCCAGCATTTT
>NA|TRBJ2-5|TRBV7-2|TRBD2
CASSLAGGIQETQYF
TGTGCCAGCAGCTTAGCGGGAGGGATCCAAGAGACCCAGTACTTC
>NA|TRBJ1-3|TRBV4-3|TRBD1
CASSQGTGGISGNTIYF
TGCGCCAGCAGCCAAGGCACAGGGGGTATATCTGGAAACACCATATATTTT
>NA|TRBJ2-7|TRBV5-4|TRBD1
CASSWPGQGMNEQYF
TGTGCCAGCAGCTGGCCGGGACAGGGCATGAACGAGCAGTACTTC